This T cell receptor beta chain comes out of a study of CD8+ T cells in alopecia areata. The overall study: It was oral tofacitinib, at 5 to 10 mg twice daily, that treated patients received.

In its sample, this clone was seen a few times. No antigen is known for it. As the sequencing template, cDNA was produced by extracting RNA and reverse transcribing it. The protocol was immunoSEQ multiplex PCR, while the TCRdb copy is restricted to in-frame clones and leaves out a portion. Of roughly 180,000 clones detected, roughly 46% appear once; the ten largest clones hold over 9.5%. Regarding treatment: oral pan-JAK inhibitor, 5-10 mg twice daily. Study-wide results and limits: Tofacitinib produced a significant decrease in scalp clonality and in expanded CD8+ clones among the top 100.

The sequence was collected from a human donor with alopecia areata. The sample consisted of CD8+ T cells sorted from blood, taken at approximately week 52, from a patient treated with tofacitinib.

The DNA for the CDR3 is TGCGCCAGCAGCTTGGAACAGGTCAATGAAAAACTGTTTTTT. Its protein product is CASSLEQVNEKLFF. The V call is TRBV5-1, the J call TRBJ1-4; perhaps TRBD1 as D (5 bases). This CDR3 spans 14 amino acids. Looked up from germline, CDR1 is SGHRS and CDR2 is YFSETQ. With 0 bases removed from V and 5 bases from J, the gap between germline ends came to 8 bases.